These 29 T cell receptor beta chains share one sample of origin, sequenced in a study of CD8 T cells in Susac syndrome. The RNA input was roughly 0.45 to 1 ug, and it was reverse transcribed with random hexamers. MiXCR, run by TCRdb on the immunoSEQ multiplex PCR reads, gives a single entry per CDR3 protein. The table shows about 300,000 distinct CDR3 sequences, with approximately 89% occurring only once. Sequenced input: CD8+ T cells from PBMCs. These receptors all come from a human donor with multiple sclerosis.

The chain employs TRBV19 and TRBJ1-5, with TRBD1 identical over 8 bases. Germline V lookup: CDR1 LNHDA, CDR2 SQIVND (reference sequence). This CDR3 spans 14 amino acids. Trimming at V came to 7 bases and at J to 7 bases, leaving 9 bases not matched to a gene. The CDR3 here is CASTWQGAGQPQHF. DNA of the CDR3: TGTGCCAGTACCTGGCAGGGGGCAGGACAGCCCCAGCATTTT. The entire variable domain, with the rest obtained from reference TRBV19 and TRBJ1-5, is as follows: DGGITQSPKYLFRKEGQNVTLSCEQNLNHDAMYWYRQDPGQGLRLIYYSQIVNDFQKGDIAEGYSVSREKKESFPLTVTSAQKNPTAFYLCASTWQGAGQPQHFGDGTRLSIL.

This sequence joins TRBV5-6 and TRBJ2-5, with unresolved D. Germline V gene sequence: CDR1 SGHDT, CDR2 YYEEEE. V was trimmed by 1 base and J by 4 bases, leaving 11 bases between them. The CDR3 has 14 amino acids. The CDR3 DNA reads as TGTGCCAGCAGCTTGCTCAGGTCGACAGAGACCCAGTACTTC. Its protein is CASSLLRSTETQYF.

The chain joins TRBV12-3 or TRBV12-4 to TRBJ2-7, with 8 bases matching TRBD2. Germline trimming cut 4 bases from V and 4 bases from J; bases unmatched to any gene: 6. This CDR3 is built from 14 residues. The CDR3 DNA is TGTGCCAGCAGTTCCCCGAGACTAGCGTACGAGCAGTACTTC. It specifies CASSSPRLAYEQYF.

V and J are TRBV18 and TRBJ2-4; 9 bases fit TRBD1. With V trimmed by 3 bases and J by 0 bases, 6 bases remained unmatched. CDR1 KGHSH and CDR2 LQKENI come from the germline V gene. This CDR3 spans 17 amino acids. The CDR3 DNA reads as TGTGCCAGCTCACCCGGACAGGGGATCCTAGCCAAAAACATTCAGTACTTC. This codes for CASSPGQGILAKNIQYF.

This clonotype was seen once. The gene calls are TRBV2 and TRBJ2-1, with 7 positions matching TRBD2. This CDR3 has 14 amino acids. Germline values: CDR1 SNHLY, CDR2 FYNNEI. Trimming cost V 4 bases and J 4 bases; bases outside gene matches: 4. The chain's CDR3 is CASSGEGVYNEQFF. In nucleotides, the CDR3 is TGTGCCAGCAGTGGGGAGGGCGTTTACAATGAGCAGTTCTTC.

The genes are TRBV7-9 and TRBJ2-7, with 7 bases aligning to TRBD2. The CDR3 consists of 15 residues. CDR1 is SEHNR and CDR2 is FQNEAQ in the germline V gene (reference sequence). V was clipped by 5 bases and J by 3 bases; unmatched bases: 10. CDR3 bases: TGTGCCAGCAGCGGCACCGGGACTAACTACTACGAGCAGTACTTC. Amino acids: CASSGTGTNYYEQYF.

The genes are TRBV20-1 and TRBJ2-3; D could derive from TRBD1 or TRBD2 (6 bases each). With 1 base removed from V and 3 bases from J, the gap between germline ends came to 23 bases. CDR3 size: 18 residues. CDR1 and CDR2 from the germline V gene are DFQATT and SNEGSKA (reference sequence). The chain's CDR3 is CSARASRFGGPGTDTQYF. As DNA, the CDR3 is TGCAGTGCTAGAGCCTCCCGTTTCGGGGGCCCTGGAACAGATACGCAGTATTTT.

The chain combines TRBV9 with TRBJ2-1; TRBD2 agrees at 9 bases. Trimming removed 0 bases from V and 8 bases from J; junction bases left unmatched: 6. The CDR3 sequence is 15 residues long. Per germline, CDR1 SGDLS and CDR2 YYNGEE. DNA for the CDR3: TGTGCCAGCAGCGTAGGGGGACTAGCTACCCATGAGCAGTTCTTC. Translated, it gives CASSVGGLATHEQFF.

The chain couples TRBV20-1 to TRBJ2-5; D gene uncertain. The ends were cut back, 3 bases at V and 5 bases at J, with 7 bases in the middle. Germline V gene lookup returns CDR1 DFQATT and CDR2 SNEGSKA (reference sequence). The CDR3 runs to 11 residues. DNA of the CDR3: TGCAGTGCTAGTTACGTGGAGACCCAGTACTTC. The encoded protein is CSASYVETQYF.

The genes are TRBV29-1 and TRBJ2-2; maybe TRBD1 (6 bases). In germline, CDR1 is SQVTM, CDR2 ANQGSEA. The CDR3 runs to 15 residues. The V end lost 5 bases, the J end lost 1 base, and 14 bases lay between the germline ends. The CDR3 here is CSVWGAQGNTGELFF. The CDR3 nucleotides are TGCAGCGTTTGGGGAGCACAGGGGAACACCGGGGAGCTGTTTTTT.

The chain combines TRBV27 with TRBJ1-5; D ambiguous. The V gene lost 2 bases and the J gene lost 3 bases, with 11 bases spanning the gap. CDR1 MNHEY and CDR2 SMNVEV come from the germline V gene (reference sequence). The CDR3 loop spans 15 amino acids. CDR3 residues: CASSLNANPNQPQHF. In nucleotides, the CDR3 is TGTGCCAGCAGTTTAAACGCAAACCCCAATCAGCCCCAGCATTTT.

This chain joins TRBV30 and TRBJ2-5; TRBD1 matches 12 bases. Germline CDR1 and CDR2: GTSNPN and SVGIG (reference sequence). This CDR3 spans 14 amino acids. Germline trimming cut 5 bases from V and 5 bases from J; bases unmatched to any gene: 6. The CDR3 bases are TGTGCCTGGGAAATGGGACAGGGGGCGGAGACCCAGTACTTC. Translating gives CAWEMGQGAETQYF.

The gene calls are TRBV29-1 and TRBJ1-2; the match to TRBD1 covers 8 bases. V lost 1 base, J lost 2 bases, and 6 bases stayed unmatched. The CDR3 is 15 residues long. CDR1 is SQVTM and CDR2 is ANQGSEA in the germline V gene. In nucleotides, the CDR3 is TGCAGCGTTGAAGTTTGGACAGGGCCAAACTATGGCTACACCTTC. Its translation: CSVEVWTGPNYGYTF.

This clonotype appeared once. The chain has TRBV13 and TRBJ1-4; no clear D gene. The germline V gene has CDR1 PRHDT and CDR2 FYEKMQ (reference sequence). The V gene lost 6 bases and the J gene lost 8 bases, with 19 bases spanning the gap. CDR3 size: 15 residues. CDR3 coding DNA: TGTGCCAGCAGATCCCAGCGGGCGTCTTTGGAAAAACTGTTTTTT. The encoded protein is CASRSQRASLEKLFF.

The rearrangement joins TRBV20-1 to TRBJ2-5; 13 nucleotides agree with TRBD2. CDR3 size: 18 residues. CDR1 is DFQATT, CDR2 SNEGSKA, per germline (reference sequence). After removal of 0 bases from V and 1 base from J, the junction contained 8 bases not matched to a gene. DNA for the CDR3: TGCAGTGCTAGAGATCGCTTCGGGACTAGCGGGATCCAAGAGACCCAGTACTTC. Protein: CSARDRFGTSGIQETQYF.

This chain connects TRBV4-3 to TRBJ1-1; no reliable D call. Germline CDR1 and CDR2: LGHNA and YSLEER. This CDR3 is 15 amino acids long. Between the trimmed V and J ends, which lost 0 bases and 4 bases, there was a span of 12 bases. The CDR3 DNA is TGCGCCAGCAGCCAAGATTACGATGGTCGCACTGAAGCTTTCTTT. It codes for CASSQDYDGRTEAFF.

The chain uses TRBV28 and TRBJ2-7; 7 bases map to TRBD1. After removal of 4 bases from V and 5 bases from J, the junction contained 14 bases not matched to a gene. Germline assignment: CDR1 MDHEN and CDR2 SYDVKM. This CDR3 region has 16 residues. The CDR3 here is CASSSPDRLRGNEQYF. CDR3 DNA sequence: TGTGCCAGCAGTTCGCCTGACCGCCTCAGGGGGAACGAGCAGTACTTC.

The genes are TRBV15 and TRBJ2-4; D uncertain. This CDR3 has 15 amino acids. Germline assignment: CDR1 LNHNV and CDR2 YYDKDF (reference sequence). V lost 7 bases to trimming and J lost 0 bases, with 13 bases between them. The CDR3 spells CATNPDPIAKNIQYF. For the CDR3, the DNA is TGTGCCACCAACCCGGATCCCATAGCCAAAAACATTCAGTACTTC.

The chain is built from TRBV30 and TRBJ2-5; TRBD1 agrees at 9 bases. Germline assignment: CDR1 GTSNPN and CDR2 SVGIG (reference sequence). V trimming: 2 bases; J trimming: 4 bases; junction bases outside the gene matches: 8. This CDR3 is 15 amino acids long. DNA of the CDR3: TGTGCCTGGAGTACAGGGACAGGGTGGCGAGAGACCCAGTACTTC. Its protein product is CAWSTGTGWRETQYF. Drawing the rest from reference TRBV30 and TRBJ2-5, the complete variable domain is SQTIHQWPATLVQPVGSPLSLECTVEGTSNPNLYWYRQAAGRGLQLLFYSVGIGQISSEVPQNLSASRPQDRQFILSSKKLLLSDSGFYLCAWSTGTGWRETQYFGPGTRLLVL.

The rearrangement uses TRBV24-1 and TRBJ2-1; 8 positions agree with TRBD2. Germline lookup yields CDR1 KGHDR and CDR2 SFDVKD. J lost 6 bases, V lost 6 bases, and 12 bases had no gene match. The CDR3 length is 16 residues. Written as DNA, the CDR3 is TGTGCCACCAGTACATATAACTTAGCGGGGCGCAATGAGCAGTTCTTC. Its protein is CATSTYNLAGRNEQFF.

CDR3 DNA sequence: TGTGCCAGCAGTTTATATGGGACCCGGACCGGGGAGCTGTTTTTT. Protein sequence: CASSLYGTRTGELFF. The genes are TRBV28 and TRBJ2-2; TRBD1 or TRBD2 may be the D gene (5 bases each). The V end was cut by 1 base, the J end by 5 bases, with 11 bases between. The CDR3 has 15 amino acids. The germline V gene has CDR1 MDHEN and CDR2 SYDVKM.

The V gene is TRBV29-1, the J gene TRBJ2-1, with 8 bases matching TRBD2. There are 17 residues in the CDR3. Germline V lookup: CDR1 SQVTM, CDR2 ANQGSEA. J gave up 6 bases and V 0 bases, and 13 bases lay outside the gene matches. CDR3 bases: TGCAGCGTTGAAGATAAATCGTTTCTGGGACTAGGCAATGAGCAGTTCTTC. Amino acids: CSVEDKSFLGLGNEQFF.

V is TRBV6-2 or TRBV6-3 and J is TRBJ2-1; the D gene is possibly TRBD2 (5 bases). CDR3 length: 14 residues. V was shortened by 2 bases and J by 3 bases, with 8 bases between the two germline ends. Germline-derived CDR1 and CDR2 are MNHEY and SVGEGT. The CDR3 spells CASSYPGIYNEQFF. In nucleotides, the CDR3 is TGTGCCAGCAGTTACCCCGGGATCTACAATGAGCAGTTCTTC.

The chain uses TRBV6-2 or TRBV6-3 and TRBJ2-5; unclear D gene. Looked up from germline, CDR1 is MNHEY and CDR2 is SVGEGT. The V and J ends lost 5 bases and 10 bases respectively, with 17 bases between them. The CDR3 has 13 residues. CDR3 protein: CASSTPGRGDQYF. CDR3 sequence (DNA): TGTGCCAGCAGTACTCCCGGGCGTGGGGACCAGTACTTC.

J is TRBJ2-1 and V is TRBV6-1; no clear D. Germline assignment: CDR1 MNHNS and CDR2 SASEGT. This CDR3 is 14 amino acids long. V was shortened by 4 bases and J by 0 bases, with 7 bases between the two germline ends. CDR3 sequence reads: CASSVLSSYNEQFF. The CDR3 region has the DNA TGTGCCAGCAGTGTCCTGAGCTCCTACAATGAGCAGTTCTTC.

The chain carries TRBV4-2 and TRBJ2-7; perhaps TRBD2 as D (5 bases). The CDR3 has 17 residues. Looked up from germline, CDR1 is LGHNA and CDR2 is YNFKEQ. V was shortened by 0 bases and J by 3 bases, with 18 bases between the two germline ends. The CDR3 DNA reads TGTGCCAGCAGCCAAGATCCGGGCCGCGGGTCCTTCTACGAGCAGTACTTC. As protein: CASSQDPGRGSFYEQYF.

The rearrangement uses TRBV6-2 or TRBV6-3 and TRBJ2-7; maybe TRBD1 (6 bases). This CDR3 is built from 16 residues. V was trimmed by 2 bases and J by 2 bases, leaving 16 bases between them. Germline CDR1 is MNHEY and CDR2 is SVGEGT. CDR3 protein: CASSYDLGTSTYEQYF. For the CDR3, the DNA is TGTGCCAGCAGTTACGACCTCGGGACATCTACCTACGAGCAGTACTTC.

CDR3 amino acids: CSVERIEGSGTYEQYF. In DNA form, the CDR3 reads TGCAGCGTTGAACGTATCGAGGGCTCTGGGACCTACGAGCAGTACTTC. This chain links TRBV29-1 with TRBJ2-7, with a possible D match to TRBD2 (5 bases). The CDR3 sequence is 16 residues long. Trimming removed 2 bases from V and 2 bases from J, with 19 bases in between. Germline CDR1 and CDR2: SQVTM and ANQGSEA.

The genes are TRBV20-1 and TRBJ2-7, with 7 bases that match TRBD1. Germline V CDR1 and CDR2: DFQATT, SNEGSKA (reference sequence). The J segment lost 0 bases and the V segment lost 4 bases, leaving 9 bases of the junction unmatched. CDR3 length: 15 residues. This CDR3 reads CSAKLQQGISYEQYF. DNA for the CDR3: TGCAGTGCTAAGCTTCAACAGGGGATCTCCTACGAGCAGTACTTC.